This T cell receptor beta chain appears in the sequencing data of a study of tumor and adjacent non-tumor tissue in lung cancer. Study-level points and caveats: Normal lung showed higher cumulative top 100 clone frequency than tumor.

The library came from three nested PCR rounds adapted from ARM-PCR protocols. TCRdb re-analysed the multiplex PCR reads in MiXCR, keeping a single row per CDR3 protein. The sample records under 250,000 distinct CDR3 sequences, 70% to 75% being singletons. CDR3 length equals 17 residues. The J segment lost 14 bases and the V segment lost 4 bases, leaving 18 bases of the junction unmatched. From germline, CDR1 is MNHEY and CDR2 SVGAGI. Concerning this clonotype itself: Its antigen is not identified.

RNA was extracted from bulk tissue without any cell sorting. J is TRBJ2-6 and V is TRBV6-5, with 9 bases matching TRBD2. This sequence originates from a man in his 60s with non-small cell lung cancer. Sequenced input: lung tumor tissue. The CDR3 loop is CASSLAGASSGADFLTF. CDR3 DNA sequence: TGTGCCAGCAGTTTAGCGGGGGCCAGCTCTGGGGCCGACTTCCTGACTTTC.